The rows below give T cell receptor beta chains drawn from one sample of a study of breast tumors, draining lymph nodes, adjacent tissues. In TCRdb, the multiplex PCR reads were re-called with MiXCR into one record per CDR3 protein. The table records about 230,000 distinct CDR3 sequences, 32% of them present only once. The sequencing input was axillary lymph node tissue. Every receptor here comes from a female donor with breast cancer. Some clones in this sample may be carry-over from other donors' samples. The CDR3 runs from the conserved cysteine through the conserved F or W. The order of the fields is J gene, V gene, CDR3 protein.

j_call: TRBJ2-3
v_call: TRBV10-3
cdr3_aa: CAISESLGDTQYF

j_call: TRBJ2-2
v_call: TRBV2
cdr3_aa: CASHKAGELFF

j_call: TRBJ2-7
v_call: TRBV20-1
cdr3_aa: CSAYRDASYEQYF

j_call: TRBJ2-5
v_call: TRBV12-5
cdr3_aa: CASGLGTSESQETQYF

j_call: TRBJ2-3
v_call: TRBV20-1
cdr3_aa: CSARDTQRGTDTQYF

j_call: TRBJ1-2
v_call: TRBV5-5
cdr3_aa: CASSLGMGVYGYTF

j_call: TRBJ1-6
v_call: TRBV27
cdr3_aa: CASRGHGNSPLHF

j_call: TRBJ2-6
v_call: TRBV5-1
cdr3_aa: CASSLTRAIFSGANVLTF

j_call: TRBJ2-1
v_call: TRBV19
cdr3_aa: CASEPGLAGPSSYNEQFF

j_call: TRBJ2-2
v_call: TRBV3-1
cdr3_aa: CASSPRLAGGRTGELFF

j_call: TRBJ1-2
v_call: TRBV18
cdr3_aa: CASSPNLNYGYTF

j_call: TRBJ2-7
v_call: TRBV28
cdr3_aa: CASTRPGSRPYEQYF

j_call: TRBJ2-7
v_call: TRBV20-1
cdr3_aa: CSARGASGSSSPYEQYF

j_call: TRBJ2-3
v_call: TRBV9
cdr3_aa: CASSGGGTGAEASF

j_call: TRBJ2-7
v_call: TRBV27
cdr3_aa: CASSKGGSHSYEQYF

j_call: TRBJ2-5
v_call: TRBV11-2
cdr3_aa: CASTPLGGLQETQYF

j_call: TRBJ1-2
v_call: TRBV2
cdr3_aa: CASRLRDSRSGNTF